Shown below are 15 T cell receptor beta chains from a single sample sequenced in a study of blood T cell repertoires in COVID-19. Profiling relied on immunoSEQ multiplex PCR, and the TCRdb table lists in-frame clones only, not all of them. The table lists roughly 68,000 clones, around nine tenths of them singletons, with about 7% in the top ten. The sequenced sample was peripheral blood. The receptors were gathered from a man aged 40-55 years with COVID-19, enrolled during active disease.

This chain uses TRBV28 with TRBJ2-7; 11 bases align to TRBD2. CDR1 is MDHEN, CDR2 SYDVKM, per germline. The ends lost 8 bases at V and 3 bases at J; junction bases unmatched: 0. There are 12 residues in the CDR3. In nucleotides, the CDR3 is TGTGCCAGCGGGACTAGCGGCTACGAGCAGTACTTC. Translating it yields CASGTSGYEQYF.

The V gene is TRBV10-1, the J gene TRBJ1-6; a possible D gene is TRBD1 (6 bases). The CDR3 spans 15 residues. Trimming stripped 6 bases from V and 8 bases from J, with 17 bases between. In germline, CDR1 is WNHNN, CDR2 SYGVQD (reference sequence). Here the CDR3 DNA reads TGCGCCAGCAGCCGGGACAAAAGGGCCGATTCACCCCTCCACTTT. Its translation: CASSRDKRADSPLHF.

The rearrangement links TRBV7-9 to TRBJ2-5, with D tentatively TRBD1 (5 bases). Germline V gives CDR1 SEHNR, CDR2 FQNEAQ (reference sequence). V lost 5 bases to trimming and J lost 5 bases, with 6 bases between them. This CDR3 is 11 amino acids long. In DNA, the CDR3 is TGTGCCAGCAGCAAGGGGGAGACCCAGTACTTC. Its translation: CASSKGETQYF.

The rearrangement links TRBV7-9 to TRBJ2-1; 10 nucleotides line up with TRBD1. Germline assignment: CDR1 SEHNR and CDR2 FQNEAQ (reference sequence). This CDR3 region has 15 residues. The J segment lost 8 bases and the V segment lost 4 bases, leaving 8 bases of the junction unmatched. CDR3 nucleotide sequence: TGTGCCAGCAGCTCCCGACAGGGGGCTTTCGATGAGCAGTTCTTC. Its translation is CASSSRQGAFDEQFF.

This rearrangement joins TRBV12-3 or TRBV12-4 to TRBJ1-1, with no clear D. V lost 2 bases and J lost 3, with 7 bases in between. This CDR3 is 13 amino acids long. The CDR3 loop is CASSLSGYTEAFF. CDR3 sequence (DNA): TGTGCCAGCAGTTTATCGGGTTACACTGAAGCTTTCTTT.

The rearrangement joins TRBV12-5 to TRBJ2-2, with a possible D match to TRBD1 (6 bases). The V and J ends lost 6 bases and 4 bases respectively, with 9 bases between them. The CDR3 contains 13 residues. Germline values: CDR1 LGHNT, CDR2 FRNRAP. The CDR3 bases are TGTGCTAGTGGGGGGGCGATCACCGGGGAGCTGTTTTTT. Translating gives CASGGAITGELFF.

To note about this clone: Other DNA sequences from this sample encode an identical CDR3 as well. The chain has TRBV5-1 and TRBJ2-3; 10 bases are a match to TRBD1. The J segment lost 4 bases and the V segment lost 4 bases, leaving 3 bases of the junction unmatched. This CDR3 comprises 14 residues. The germline V gene encodes CDR1 SGHRS and CDR2 YFSETQ. CDR3 coding DNA: TGCGCCAGCAGCCTCGGACAGGGGGCAGATACGCAGTATTTT. It is translated as CASSLGQGADTQYF.

This chain joins TRBV28 and TRBJ2-3; D perhaps matches TRBD2 (6 bases). Germline V CDR1 and CDR2: MDHEN, SYDVKM. CDR3 length: 14 residues. V was trimmed by 8 bases and J by 1 base, leaving 13 bases between them. CDR3 bases: TGTGCCAGCTACCGCGGGACTCGCACAGATACGCAGTATTTT. As protein: CASYRGTRTDTQYF.

The chain carries TRBV29-1 and TRBJ2-5; 10 bases are shared with TRBD1. The CDR3 has 13 residues. In germline, CDR1 is SQVTM, CDR2 ANQGSEA. J lost 6 bases, V lost 7 bases, and 8 bases had no gene match. CDR3 DNA sequence: TGCAGCGGGACGACAGGGGGCTGGAAGACCCAGTACTTC. Translating it yields CSGTTGGWKTQYF.

This rearrangement joins TRBV9 to TRBJ2-5; D might be TRBD2 (5 bases). CDR1 and CDR2 from the germline V gene are SGDLS and YYNGEE. V dropped 3 bases and J dropped 1 base, with 16 bases sitting between them. The CDR3 totals 16 residues. Written as DNA, the CDR3 is TGTGCCAGCAGCGCACCGGACTTTGGCCCCCAAGAGACCCAGTACTTC. Translating gives CASSAPDFGPQETQYF.

V usage is TRBV27 and J usage is TRBJ1-6; D call uncertain. Trimming shortened V by 5 bases and J by 7 bases, and 6 bases separated the two germline ends. The CDR3 has 12 amino acids. Germline V CDR1 and CDR2: MNHEY, SMNVEV (reference sequence). In nucleotides, the CDR3 is TGTGCCAGCAGTCTCCAGAATTCACCCCTCCACTTT. Encoded protein: CASSLQNSPLHF.

The J gene is TRBJ1-2, the V gene TRBV2; maybe TRBD1 (5 bases). Trimming left V 3 bases short and J 0 bases short, with 11 bases between. Germline lookup yields CDR1 SNHLY and CDR2 FYNNEI. The CDR3 length is 15 residues. CDR3 nucleotide sequence: TGTGCCAGCAGTGAGCAGGGCTCGGCTAACTATGGCTACACCTTC. This gives the protein CASSEQGSANYGYTF.

The chain joins TRBV19 to TRBJ2-1, with TRBD2 matching 14 bases. Trimming at V came to 5 bases and at J to 8 bases, leaving 8 bases not matched to a gene. CDR1 is LNHDA, CDR2 SQIVND, per germline (reference sequence). This CDR3 region has 16 residues. The CDR3 loop reads CASSPRLAGGLDEQFF. As DNA, the CDR3 is TGTGCCAGTAGTCCCAGACTAGCGGGGGGGCTGGATGAGCAGTTCTTC.

The genes are TRBV5-1 and TRBJ2-7, with 8 bases lining up with TRBD1. Per the germline V gene, CDR1 is SGHRS and CDR2 is YFSETQ. The junction had 12 bases not matched to a gene; V was cut back by 4 bases and J by 3 bases. The CDR3 loop spans 16 amino acids. The chain's CDR3 is CASSEGGTGEGYEQYF. DNA of the CDR3: TGCGCCAGCAGCGAAGGAGGGACAGGTGAGGGCTACGAGCAGTACTTC.

The V gene is TRBV30, the J gene TRBJ1-5, with 7 bases identical to TRBD1. CDR3 length: 16 residues. The ends lost 2 bases at V and 0 bases at J; junction bases unmatched: 7. Germline V lookup: CDR1 GTSNPN, CDR2 SVGIG (reference sequence). The CDR3 DNA reads TGTGCCTGGAGTTTGGGACAGCAATATAGCAATCAGCCCCAGCATTTT. Protein sequence: CAWSLGQQYSNQPQHF.